This TCR beta chain came from a study of low-dose radiotherapy and immunotherapy resistance in tumors. J was trimmed by 7 bases and V by 4 bases; bases with no gene match: 7. This CDR3 region has 15 residues. Germline CDR1 is SNHLY and CDR2 is FYNNEI. Gene-specific TRAV and TRBV primers were used for first-strand cDNA, covering alpha and beta chains. TCRs underwent 20 PCR cycles of amplification with a constant-region primer and V-primer adapter. TCRdb passed the reads through MiXCR, listing each CDR3 protein once. Of more than 70,000 distinct CDR3 sequences in the sample, roughly 30% were seen once. In its sample, this clonotype was seen many times. Noted time point: before trial treatment.

The sequence came from a female donor with ovarian cancer. The V and J genes are TRBV2 and TRBJ2-1; TRBD2 aligns across 10 bases. Here the sequenced sample was PBMCs, taken before treatment. CDR3 protein: CASSVNLAGVNEQFF. The CDR3 region has the DNA TGTGCCAGCAGTGTAAATCTAGCGGGAGTTAATGAGCAGTTCTTC. The variable domain in full, with the rest retrieved from reference TRBV2 and TRBJ2-1, is EPEVTQTPSHQVTQMGQEVILRCVPISNHLYFYWYRQILGQKVEFLVSFYNNEISEKSEIFDDQFSVERPDGSNFTLKIRSTKLEDSAMYFCASSVNLAGVNEQFFGPGTRLTVL.